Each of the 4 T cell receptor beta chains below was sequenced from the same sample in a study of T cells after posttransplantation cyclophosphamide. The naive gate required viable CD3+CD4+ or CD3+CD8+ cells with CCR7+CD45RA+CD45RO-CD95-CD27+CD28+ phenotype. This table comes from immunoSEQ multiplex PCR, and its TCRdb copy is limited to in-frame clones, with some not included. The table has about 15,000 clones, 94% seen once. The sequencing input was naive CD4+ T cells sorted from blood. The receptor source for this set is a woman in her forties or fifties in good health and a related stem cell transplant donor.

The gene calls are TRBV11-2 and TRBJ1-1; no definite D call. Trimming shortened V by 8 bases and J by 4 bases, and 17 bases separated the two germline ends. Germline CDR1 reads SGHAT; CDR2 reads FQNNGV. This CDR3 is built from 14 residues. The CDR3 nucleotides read TGTGCCAGCGGCAGACTGCTCGGAAGCACTGAAGCTTTCTTT. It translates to CASGRLLGSTEAFF.

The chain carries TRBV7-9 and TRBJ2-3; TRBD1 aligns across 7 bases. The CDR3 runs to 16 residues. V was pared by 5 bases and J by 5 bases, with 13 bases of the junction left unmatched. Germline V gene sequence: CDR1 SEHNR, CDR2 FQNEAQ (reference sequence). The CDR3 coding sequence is TGTGCCAGCAGCCGCTATACCGGACAGGCCCTAGATACGCAGTATTTT. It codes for CASSRYTGQALDTQYF. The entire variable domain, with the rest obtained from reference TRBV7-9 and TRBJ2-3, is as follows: DTGVSQNPRHKITKRGQNVTFRCDPISEHNRLYWYRQTLGQGPEFLTYFQNEAQLEKSRLLSDRFSAERPKGSFSTLEIQRTEQGDSAMYLCASSRYTGQALDTQYFGPGTRLTVL.

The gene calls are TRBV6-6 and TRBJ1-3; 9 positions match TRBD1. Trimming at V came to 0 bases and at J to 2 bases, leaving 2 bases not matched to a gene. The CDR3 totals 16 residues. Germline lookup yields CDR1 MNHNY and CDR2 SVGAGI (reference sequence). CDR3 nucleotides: TGTGCCAGCAGTTACTCTCACAGGGGGCCTGGAAACACCATATATTTT. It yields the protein CASSYSHRGPGNTIYF.

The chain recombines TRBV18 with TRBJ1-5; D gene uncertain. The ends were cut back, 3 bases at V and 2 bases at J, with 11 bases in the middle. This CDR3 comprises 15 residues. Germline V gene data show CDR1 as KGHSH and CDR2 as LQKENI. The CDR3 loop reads CASSPEVKGNQPQHF. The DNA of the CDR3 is TGTGCCAGCTCACCCGAGGTTAAGGGCAATCAGCCCCAGCATTTT.